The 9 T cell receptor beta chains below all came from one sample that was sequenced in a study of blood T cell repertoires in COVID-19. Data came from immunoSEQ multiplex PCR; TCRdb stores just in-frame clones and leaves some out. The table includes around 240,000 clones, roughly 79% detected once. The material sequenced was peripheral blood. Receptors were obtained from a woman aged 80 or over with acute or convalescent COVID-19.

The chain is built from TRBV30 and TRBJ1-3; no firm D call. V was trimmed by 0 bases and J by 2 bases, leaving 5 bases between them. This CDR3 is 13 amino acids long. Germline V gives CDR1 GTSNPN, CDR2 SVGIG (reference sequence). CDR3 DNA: TGTGCCTGGAGTGTCCGTGCTGGAAACACCATATATTTT. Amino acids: CAWSVRAGNTIYF.

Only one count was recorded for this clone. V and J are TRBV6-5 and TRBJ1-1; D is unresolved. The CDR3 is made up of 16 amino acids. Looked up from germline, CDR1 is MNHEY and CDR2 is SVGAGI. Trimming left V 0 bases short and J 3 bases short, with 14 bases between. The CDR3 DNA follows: TGTGCCAGCAGTTACTCGACCGGGGATGGAGACACTGAAGCTTTCTTT. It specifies CASSYSTGDGDTEAFF.

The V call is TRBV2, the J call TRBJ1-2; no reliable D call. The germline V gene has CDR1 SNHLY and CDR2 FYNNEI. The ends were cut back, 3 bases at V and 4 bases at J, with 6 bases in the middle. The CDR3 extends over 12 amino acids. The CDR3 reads CASSDIGYGYTF. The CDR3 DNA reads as TGTGCCAGCAGTGATATCGGCTATGGCTACACCTTC.

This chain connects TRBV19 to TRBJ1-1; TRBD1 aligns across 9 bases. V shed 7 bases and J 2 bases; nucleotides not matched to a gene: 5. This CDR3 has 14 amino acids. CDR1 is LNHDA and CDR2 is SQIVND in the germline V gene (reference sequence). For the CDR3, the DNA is TGTGCCAGTAAAACGACAGGGGGAAACACTGAAGCTTTCTTT. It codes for CASKTTGGNTEAFF.

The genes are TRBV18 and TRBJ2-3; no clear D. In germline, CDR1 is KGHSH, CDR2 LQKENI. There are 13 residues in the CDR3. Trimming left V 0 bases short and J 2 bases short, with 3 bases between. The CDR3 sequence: CASSPPATDTQYF. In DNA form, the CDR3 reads TGTGCCAGCTCACCACCGGCCACAGATACGCAGTATTTT.

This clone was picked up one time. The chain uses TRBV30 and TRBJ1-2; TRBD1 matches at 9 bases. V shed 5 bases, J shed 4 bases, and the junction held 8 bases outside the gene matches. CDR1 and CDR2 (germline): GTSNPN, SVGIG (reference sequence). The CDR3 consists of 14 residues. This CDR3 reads CAWAQGQGSYGYTF. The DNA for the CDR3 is TGTGCCTGGGCCCAGGGACAGGGATCCTATGGCTACACCTTC.

For the CDR3, the DNA is TGTGCCAGCAGTTGGCCTAGGGGCTCGGCGGACTACGAGCAGTACTTC. This sequence encodes CASSWPRGSADYEQYF. The rearrangement uses TRBV6-2 or TRBV6-3 and TRBJ2-7; D possibly corresponds to TRBD1 (5 bases). The CDR3 spans 16 residues. With 4 bases removed from V and 3 bases from J, the gap between germline ends came to 19 bases. The V gene's germline CDR1 is MNHEY and CDR2 SVGEGT.

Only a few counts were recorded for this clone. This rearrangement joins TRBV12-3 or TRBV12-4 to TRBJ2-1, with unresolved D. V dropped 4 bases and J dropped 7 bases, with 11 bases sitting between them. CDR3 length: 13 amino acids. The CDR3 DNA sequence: TGTGCCAGCAGTTCGATCATCGGGAATGAGCAGTTCTTC. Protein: CASSSIIGNEQFF.

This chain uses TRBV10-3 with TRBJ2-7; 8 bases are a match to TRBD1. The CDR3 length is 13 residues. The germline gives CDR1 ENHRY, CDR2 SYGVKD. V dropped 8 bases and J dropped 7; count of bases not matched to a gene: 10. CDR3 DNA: TGTGCCATCGGCCAGGGGGCAGGTTGGGAGCAGTACTTC. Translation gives CAIGQGAGWEQYF.